The 24 T cell receptor beta chains in this list originate from one sample, sequenced in a study of quantifying T cell responses using KT2 cells. Study-level background: TCR alpha and beta constant-region primers primed reverse transcription of RNA.

Each cDNA got a UMI-containing oligo ligated at its 3' end. The first PCR ran roughly 4 cycles with an equimolar RC1.1 and RC1.2 beta primer mix. TCRdb independently ran MiXCR on the UMI-ligation and nested PCR reads; one entry per CDR3 protein. The profile covers about 32,000 distinct CDR3 sequences, with 7.3% appearing a single time and 15% to 18% taken by the ten largest. Input material: PBMCs spiked with cells of the T cell clone KT2. These receptors were obtained from a human donor.

At least ten counts were recorded for this clonotype. The rearrangement joins TRBV11-2 to TRBJ2-2; the D is unclear. Germline values: CDR1 SGHAT, CDR2 FQNNGV. V was trimmed by 5 bases and J by 5 bases, leaving 9 bases between them. The CDR3 has 13 amino acids. This CDR3 reads CASSKWSTGELFF. In nucleotides, the CDR3 is TGTGCCAGCAGCAAATGGAGTACCGGGGAGCTGTTTTTT.

This clonotype was picked up many times. This chain uses TRBV12-3 or TRBV12-4 with TRBJ1-2; 7 bases are a match to TRBD1. The CDR3 totals 15 residues. The ends lost 4 bases at V and 2 bases at J; junction bases unmatched: 7. The CDR3 loop is CASSWWMGQNYGYTF. Written as DNA, the CDR3 is TGTGCCAGCAGTTGGTGGATGGGACAGAACTATGGCTACACCTTC.

The chain employs TRBV27 and TRBJ2-5, with 9 bases aligning to TRBD1. Germline CDR1 reads MNHEY; CDR2 reads SMNVEV (reference sequence). The CDR3 loop spans 16 amino acids. J lost 5 bases, V lost 3 bases, and 10 bases had no gene match. CDR3 sequence: CASSLVGDRVWETQYF. Here the CDR3 DNA reads TGTGCCAGCAGTTTGGTCGGGGACAGGGTATGGGAGACCCAGTACTTC.

This clonotype was found many times. The gene calls are TRBV18 and TRBJ2-7, with 12 bases aligning to TRBD1. In germline, CDR1 is KGHSH, CDR2 LQKENI. The CDR3 contains 14 residues. V trimming: 6 bases; J trimming: 6 bases; junction bases outside the gene matches: 6. The chain's CDR3 is CASSPGTGGSEQYF. In DNA form, the CDR3 reads TGTGCCAGCTCCCCCGGGACAGGGGGCTCCGAGCAGTACTTC.

At least ten counts were recorded for this clonotype. This chain joins TRBV11-2 and TRBJ2-1; D is perhaps TRBD1 (7 bases). The CDR3 is 15 amino acids. Trimming cost V 1 base and J 8 bases, with 15 bases left between them. The V gene's germline CDR1 is SGHAT and CDR2 FQNNGV. The CDR3 loop reads CASSLAGGGFYEQFF. The DNA for the CDR3 is TGTGCCAGCAGCTTAGCAGGGGGAGGATTCTATGAGCAGTTCTTC.

This rearrangement joins TRBV12-3 or TRBV12-4 to TRBJ1-1; D is perhaps TRBD1 (6 bases). The CDR3 runs 13 residues. Trimming cost V 3 bases and J 5 bases, with 10 bases left between them. CDR3 sequence reads: CASSFQGQTEAFF. DNA for the CDR3: TGTGCCAGCAGTTTTCAAGGACAGACTGAAGCTTTCTTT.

This clonotype was counted many times. The V call is TRBV4-3, the J call TRBJ1-5, with D perhaps matching TRBD1 (5 bases). The V end lost 0 bases, the J end lost 6 bases, and 12 bases lay between the germline ends. Germline V lookup: CDR1 LGHNA, CDR2 YSLEER. This CDR3 spans 15 amino acids. CDR3 nucleotide sequence: TGCGCCAGCAGCCAAGACGAGGGGAAGGGTCAGCCCCAGCATTTT. Its protein is CASSQDEGKGQPQHF.

In this sample, this clonotype turned up many times. The chain joins TRBV3-1 to TRBJ1-3; weak D call: TRBD1 (6 bases). Germline-derived CDR1 and CDR2 are LGHDT and YNNKEL (reference sequence). Trimming left V 1 base short and J 4 bases short, with 17 bases between. CDR3 length equals 17 residues. CDR3 DNA: TGTGCCAGCAGCCAAGTTGTGGGACAAGTCCCCGGAAACACCATATATTTT. Its translation: CASSQVVGQVPGNTIYF. Combining the CDR3 with reference TRBV3-1 and TRBJ1-3 gives the whole variable domain DTAVSQTPKYLVTQMGNDKSIKCEQNLGHDTMYWYKQDSKKFLKIMFSYNNKELIINETVPNRFSPKSPDKAHLNLHINSLELGDSAVYFCASSQVVGQVPGNTIYFGEGSWLTVV.

The V and J genes are TRBV11-1 and TRBJ2-7, with TRBD1 as a possible D gene (6 bases). In germline, CDR1 is SGHAT, CDR2 FQDESV (reference sequence). V was shortened by 6 bases and J by 6 bases, with 18 bases between the two germline ends. There are 14 residues in the CDR3. CDR3 nucleotides: TGTGCCAGCAGTATCGGGACACTTGCAATCGAGCAGTACTTC. It specifies CASSIGTLAIEQYF.

This clonotype showed up many times. This chain uses TRBV20-1 with TRBJ1-2, with TRBD1 identical over 9 bases. CDR3 size: 14 residues. Looked up from germline, CDR1 is DFQATT and CDR2 is SNEGSKA (reference sequence). V was clipped by 3 bases and J by 3 bases; unmatched bases: 5. In DNA, the CDR3 is TGCAGTGCTAGTCTCCGGGACAGGGACTATGGCTACACCTTC. Translating gives CSASLRDRDYGYTF.

This clonotype was detected only a few times. The V and J genes are TRBV2 and TRBJ2-1; perhaps D is TRBD1 or TRBD2 (5 bases each). Per the germline V gene, CDR1 is SNHLY and CDR2 is FYNNEI. CDR3 size: 14 residues. Trimming took off 1 base at V and 12 bases at J, with 16 bases between the two ends. The CDR3 loop is CASSEERRGVGQFF. For the CDR3, the DNA is TGTGCCAGCAGTGAAGAAAGAAGGGGAGTAGGGCAGTTCTTC.

J is TRBJ2-1 and V is TRBV2; no firm D call. The CDR3 loop spans 15 amino acids. Germline V gene sequence: CDR1 SNHLY, CDR2 FYNNEI. Trimming took 0 bases from V and 1 from J, leaving 7 bases between them. The chain's CDR3 is CASSEALRSYNEQFF. CDR3 nucleotide sequence: TGTGCCAGCAGTGAAGCGCTTCGGTCCTACAATGAGCAGTTCTTC.

There are many counts of this clonotype. This chain links TRBV7-2 with TRBJ2-3, with 10 bases that match TRBD2. The V and J ends lost 2 bases and 10 bases, in that order; junction bases with no gene match: 15. This CDR3 contains 17 residues. In germline, CDR1 is SGHTA, CDR2 FQGNSA. The CDR3 is CASSLTSSGRAVGSQYF. For the CDR3, the DNA is TGTGCCAGCAGCTTAACGTCGAGCGGGAGGGCGGTCGGGTCGCAGTATTTT.

The V call is TRBV12-3 or TRBV12-4, the J call TRBJ2-3, with 7 positions matching TRBD1. This CDR3 comprises 14 residues. V lost 5 bases to trimming and J lost 1 base; unmatched junction nucleotides: 3. CDR3 protein: CASSPGQRTDTQYF. DNA for the CDR3: TGTGCCAGCAGTCCGGGACAGCGCACAGATACGCAGTATTTT.

In this sample, this clonotype turned up many times. The V gene is TRBV20-1, the J gene TRBJ1-1; 11 bases fit TRBD1. This CDR3 is built from 15 residues. CDR1 DFQATT and CDR2 SNEGSKA come from the germline V gene (reference sequence). V shed 4 bases and J 2 bases; nucleotides not matched to a gene: 6. CDR3 region: CSATGTGGLNTEAFF. CDR3 coding DNA: TGCAGTGCTACCGGGACAGGGGGTCTCAACACTGAAGCTTTCTTT.

In this sample, this clonotype turned up many times. CDR3 DNA sequence: TGCAGTGCCAAAGGGGGGCTCTATAATTCACCCCTCCACTTT. Translated: CSAKGGLYNSPLHF. The V and J genes are TRBV20-1 and TRBJ1-6; a possible D gene is TRBD1 (6 bases). CDR1 is DFQATT, CDR2 SNEGSKA, per germline (reference sequence). Between the trimmed V and J ends, which lost 6 bases and 3 bases, there was a span of 12 bases. The CDR3 runs 14 residues.

The rearrangement joins TRBV20-1 to TRBJ2-7, with 14 positions matching TRBD2. After removal of 6 bases from V and 2 bases from J, the junction contained 12 bases not matched to a gene. Looked up from germline, CDR1 is DFQATT and CDR2 is SNEGSKA (reference sequence). The CDR3 extends over 17 amino acids. Here the CDR3 reads CSAQRGLAGDYTYEQYF. In DNA form, the CDR3 reads TGCAGTGCCCAGAGGGGACTAGCGGGAGACTATACCTACGAGCAGTACTTC.

V is TRBV4-2 and J is TRBJ2-7; perhaps TRBD2 as D (6 bases). The ends were cut back, 1 base at V and 1 base at J, with 14 bases in the middle. The germline CDR1 and CDR2 sequences are LGHNA and YNFKEQ. This CDR3 region has 16 residues. CDR3 DNA sequence: TGTGCCAGCAGCCAAGTCGGGACTTCGCAGTCCTACGAGCAGTACTTC. This translates into CASSQVGTSQSYEQYF.

A word on this clonotype: A much larger clone sits a single nucleotide away, making a read error possible. The V gene is TRBV27, the J gene TRBJ1-2, with a weak D call TRBD1 (5 bases). CDR3 length equals 13 residues. Germline V gene lookup returns CDR1 MNHEY and CDR2 SMNVEV (reference sequence). The DNA for the CDR3 is TGTGCCAGCAGTTTAAGGGGTGGCTATGGCTACAACTTC. This translates into CASSLRGGYGYNF.

This chain uses TRBV5-1 with TRBJ2-5, with unresolved D. The CDR3 totals 13 residues. Deletions cut 5 bases from V and 1 base from J, with 9 bases between. Germline CDR1 SGHRS, CDR2 YFSETQ. The DNA of the CDR3 is TGCGCCAGCAGTAGTAGGAGCCAAGAGACCCAGTACTTC. Translating gives CASSSRSQETQYF. The complete variable domain, with remaining parts taken from reference TRBV5-1 and TRBJ2-5, reads KAGVTQTPRYLIKTRGQQVTLSCSPISGHRSVSWYQQTPGQGLQFLFEYFSETQRNKGNFPGRFSGRQFSNSRSEMNVSTLELGDSALYLCASSSRSQETQYFGPGTRLLVL.

This clonotype was detected ten times or more. The V gene is TRBV15, the J gene TRBJ2-5; 7 nucleotides agree with TRBD1. The CDR3 is 14 amino acids. CDR1 is LNHNV and CDR2 is YYDKDF in the germline V gene (reference sequence). J lost 3 bases, V lost 7 bases, and 8 bases had no gene match. For the CDR3, the DNA is TGTGCCACCAAGAGGGGGCGAGCAGAAGAGACCCAGTACTTC. The encoded protein is CATKRGRAEETQYF.

Ten or more counts support this clonotype. The V call is TRBV15, the J call TRBJ2-1; 9 bases fit TRBD2. The germline CDR1 and CDR2 sequences are LNHNV and YYDKDF (reference sequence). CDR3 length: 19 amino acids. With 1 base clipped from V and 5 bases from J, the junction kept 15 bases outside the gene matches. CDR3 protein: CATSRGRPSASGKNNEQFF. Written as DNA, the CDR3 is TGTGCCACCAGCAGAGGACGTCCCTCGGCTAGCGGGAAGAACAATGAGCAGTTCTTC.

This clonotype was observed many times. The chain joins TRBV20-1 to TRBJ1-5; possibly TRBD1 for D (5 bases). The CDR3 loop spans 16 amino acids. Between the trimmed V and J ends, which lost 0 bases and 3 bases, there was a span of 15 bases. Looked up from germline, CDR1 is DFQATT and CDR2 is SNEGSKA (reference sequence). CDR3 nucleotide sequence: TGCAGTGCTAGAGATGGGGCAGTGATGGACAATCAGCCCCAGCATTTT. Translation: CSARDGAVMDNQPQHF.

This clonotype appeared a few times. The V call is TRBV12-3 or TRBV12-4, the J call TRBJ2-1; D unresolved. The germline V and J ends were trimmed by 5 bases and 8 bases, with 10 bases remaining between them. This CDR3 is built from 12 residues. The CDR3 sequence: CASSLRVHEQFF. The CDR3 coding sequence is TGTGCCAGCAGTCTCCGGGTGCATGAGCAGTTCTTC.